The rows below give T cell receptor beta chains drawn from one sample of a study of blood T cells in healthy people across ages. MiXCR, applied by TCRdb to the 5' RACE reads, yields one record per CDR3 protein. This sample has roughly 860,000 distinct CDR3 sequences, with 62% found just once. The sample was blood. All receptors come from a man aged 25-45 years in good health. CDR3s include the opening cysteine and the closing phenylalanine or tryptophan. D genes are given only for firm matches. Not every row has a clone size; where given, it reads once, few, many or a size class.

J,size,V,D,DNA,CDR3
TRBJ2-5,few,TRBV6-1,NA,TGTGCCAGCAGTCTAAGGGTGGCTAGACAAGAGACCCAGTACTTC,CASSLRVARQETQYF
TRBJ1-6,NA,TRBV7-2,NA,TGTGCCAGCAGCTTGGGTTTCAGCTCCTATAATTCACCCCTCCACTTT,CASSLGFSSYNSPLHF
TRBJ1-4,NA,TRBV10-3,TRBD1,TGTGCCATCAGCTCGGGACAGGGGGAAGAAAAACTGTTTTTT,CAISSGQGEEKLFF
TRBJ2-7,NA,TRBV2,NA,TGTGCCAGCAAAGAGGACCTCTACGAGCAGTACTTC,CASKEDLYEQYF
TRBJ2-1,NA,TRBV28,TRBD2,TGTGCCAGCAGTTTAGAGCTGGGACTAGCGGGGGGGGACAATGAGCAGTTCTTC,CASSLELGLAGGDNEQFF
TRBJ1-1,NA,TRBV5-5,NA,TGTGCCAGCAGCCCCCCAGCTGAAGCTTTCTTT,CASSPPAEAFF
TRBJ2-7,once,TRBV20-1,NA,TGCAGTGCTAGTATACCCGGGCCCTCCTTATTATACGAGCAGTACTTC,CSASIPGPSLLYEQYF
TRBJ1-5,NA,TRBV12-3/TRBV12-4,NA,TGTGCCAGCAGCCTTTATAACGGACTCAATCAGCCCCAGCATTTT,CASSLYNGLNQPQHF
TRBJ2-1,NA,TRBV4-1,TRBD2,TGCGCCAGCACCCATCGGGGGGGCAATGAGCAGTTCTTC,CASTHRGGNEQFF
TRBJ1-2,once,TRBV27,NA,TGTGCCAGCAGTGCCGGGAGACTAGGGGGCTACACCTTC,CASSAGRLGGYTF
TRBJ2-4,NA,TRBV20-1,NA,TGCAGTGCTGCCCTGGAGCGGGGGACCAGGGGGCAGTACTTC,CSAALERGTRGQYF
TRBJ2-1,NA,TRBV7-2,NA,TGTGCCAGCAGCTTCGGCAGGGAATACAATGAGCAGTTCTTC,CASSFGREYNEQFF
TRBJ2-7,NA,TRBV20-1,TRBD2,TGCAGTGCTTCGAAGACTAGCGGGAATACCTACGAGCAGTACTTC,CSASKTSGNTYEQYF
TRBJ1-1,NA,TRBV5-1,NA,TGCGCCAGCAGCTTACTTCCGGCTGGGAACACTGAAGCTTTCTTT,CASSLLPAGNTEAFF
TRBJ2-3,NA,TRBV20-1,TRBD2,TGCAGTACCCTAGCGGGGGGTCTCGCTTTCTACACAGATACGCAGTATTTT,CSTLAGGLAFYTDTQYF
TRBJ2-1,NA,TRBV6-5,NA,TGTGCCAGCAGTTACCTTCTGAGCGGTGGGGAGCAGTTCTTC,CASSYLLSGGEQFF
TRBJ2-5,NA,TRBV7-2,NA,TGTGCCAGCAGCTCGTTCTTTCCCCGCCTACTTAACAGACAAGAGACCCAGTACTTC,CASSSFFPRLLNRQETQYF
TRBJ2-5,NA,TRBV5-5,TRBD1,TGTGCCAGCAGCACTTTACAGGGGGTGGAGACCCAGTACTTC,CASSTLQGVETQYF
TRBJ2-1,few,TRBV12-3/TRBV12-4,TRBD1,TGTGCCAGCAGTTTTTGGACAGGGCTGGCCAATGAGCAGTTCTTC,CASSFWTGLANEQFF
TRBJ2-7,NA,TRBV27,TRBD2,TGTGCCAGCAGTTTATCGTTGGCGGGGGTCTACGAGCAGTACTTC,CASSLSLAGVYEQYF
TRBJ2-7,NA,TRBV29-1,NA,TGCAGCGTGGGGTCCTCCTACGAGCAGTACTTC,CSVGSSYEQYF
TRBJ2-7,NA,TRBV13,TRBD1,TGTGCCAGCAGCTTAGAGGGGACAGGGGAGGACAACGAGCAGTACTTC,CASSLEGTGEDNEQYF
TRBJ1-5,few,TRBV29-1,NA,TGCAGCGTGGGACCCGGACCCAATCAGCCCCAGCATTTT,CSVGPGPNQPQHF
TRBJ2-7,NA,TRBV9,NA,TGTGCCAGTAGCCCATGGCTAGCTGGCTACGAGCAGTACTTC,CASSPWLAGYEQYF
TRBJ2-3,NA,TRBV5-1,NA,TGCGCCAGCAGCAGGGACGTAGATACGCAGTATTTT,CASSRDVDTQYF
TRBJ2-1,NA,TRBV5-1,NA,TGCGCCAGTGCCTGGGGGTATGAGCAGTTCTTC,CASAWGYEQFF
TRBJ2-5,few,TRBV6-6,TRBD2,TGTGCCAGCAGTTACTCCGGGACTAGAGAGGGAGAGACCCAGTACTTC,CASSYSGTREGETQYF
TRBJ2-7,NA,TRBV7-2,TRBD2,TGTGCCAGCAGCTTTAGCGGGCCCTCCTACGAGCAGTACTTC,CASSFSGPSYEQYF